The present T cell receptor beta chain was sequenced within a study of shared T cell receptors in the human thymus. Germline CDR1 MNHNS, CDR2 SASEGT. The CDR3 contains 12 residues. The V gene lost 7 bases and the J gene lost 7 bases, with 8 bases spanning the gap. Only in-frame clones appear in the TCRdb table, and some are missing; sequencing was by immunoSEQ multiplex PCR. In the table there are about 660,000 clones, 80% to 90% of which are singletons. These records were also assigned to another study, of human thymus T cells. That paper states: Thymus tissue for the work was resected from patients undergoing corrective heart surgery. An apparent bias in V and J gene usage was seen in thymic and blood repertoires. Highly overlapping thymic repertoires among unrelated individuals were reported in related research.

This chain connects TRBV6-1 to TRBJ1-6, with TRBD1 as a possible D gene (5 bases). Sample: thymocytes. The sequence was collected from a boy in the first two years of life with a congenital heart defect. The CDR3 is CASTQGNSPLHF. The CDR3 bases are TGTGCCAGCACCCAGGGAAATTCACCCCTCCACTTT.